What follows describes a single TCR beta chain. Its antigen remains unknown. Noted time point: newly diagnosed GD, antithyroid drugs for less than 3 months. The TCR library was prepared using RNA isolated from PBMCs. Arm-PCR of CDR3 regions and iRepertoire HTBI primers were the basis on which TCR beta libraries were built. TCRdb independently ran MiXCR on the multiplex PCR reads; one entry per CDR3 protein. The sample lists 440,000 or so distinct CDR3 sequences, about 16% occurring once. This CDR3 contains 13 residues. V lost 3 bases, J lost 7 bases, and 6 bases stayed unmatched. From germline, CDR1 is DFQATT and CDR2 SNEGSKA (reference sequence). The source of the sample is a study of regulatory T cells in long-lasting Graves disease. Study-wide points: Persistent patients had more shared public clonotypes (roughly 2,700) than new patients (just over 950).

The same sample was also used in a study of T cells in Graves' hyperthyroidism and ophthalmopathy. That source reports: HTBI primers were the set used in a first-round RT-PCR of the TCR CDR3. A 13 V-J signature model discriminated ophthalmopathy versus stable hyperthyroidism.

Source: peripheral blood mononuclear cells (PBMCs), taken at new diagnosis, from a patient treated with antithyroid drugs. The clonotype was recovered from a woman between 25 and 40 years old with Graves disease. The chain links TRBV20-1 to TRBJ1-5; TRBD1 aligns across 7 bases. CDR3 residues: CSASRGGGQPQHF. DNA of the CDR3: TGCAGTGCTAGTAGAGGGGGCGGGCAGCCCCAGCATTTT.